These 24 T cell receptor beta chains were all obtained from the same sample, sequenced in a study of spatial heterogeneity in lung cancer. Broader study findings: Counts of expanded intratumoral alpha and beta TCRs tracked tumor mutation counts.

Time point meaning: sample taken at primary tumor resection. TCRdb independently ran MiXCR on the 5' RACE reads; one entry per CDR3 protein. This table holds about 5,200 distinct CDR3 sequences, approximately 12% found once. These TCRs are of unknown antigen specificity. Sequencing used lung tumor tissue, obtained at surgery. Source of these receptors: a male donor with early-stage non-small cell lung cancer.

The V gene is TRBV9, the J gene TRBJ2-1; 9 nucleotides align to TRBD1. V shed 0 bases, J shed 6 bases, and the junction held 4 bases outside the gene matches. The germline V gene encodes CDR1 SGDLS and CDR2 YYNGEE. This CDR3 spans 15 amino acids. The CDR3 bases are TGTGCCAGCAGCGTAGAAGGACAGGGGATCAATGAGCAGTTCTTC. Protein: CASSVEGQGINEQFF.

In this sample, this clonotype turned up a few times. The gene calls are TRBV5-1 and TRBJ2-5; D may be TRBD2 (6 bases). V gave up 2 bases and J gave up 2 bases, with 7 bases separating them. Per germline, CDR1 SGHRS and CDR2 YFSETQ. CDR3 size: 13 residues. The CDR3 coding sequence is TGCGCCAGCAGCTTTGGGAGGCAAGAGACCCAGTACTTC. This encodes CASSFGRQETQYF.

This clonotype has ten or more counts. V gene TRBV5-1 combines with J gene TRBJ2-1; 8 nucleotides match TRBD1. Germline assignment: CDR1 SGHRS and CDR2 YFSETQ. Trimming took 5 bases from V and 6 from J; bases not matched to a gene: 13. CDR3 length equals 16 residues. The CDR3 region is CASSRELGTGLNEQFF. DNA of the CDR3: TGCGCCAGCAGTCGGGAGCTCGGGACAGGTCTCAATGAGCAGTTCTTC.

The sample holds many counts of this clonotype. The V and J genes are TRBV11-3 and TRBJ2-2, with D possibly matching TRBD2 (6 bases). This CDR3 contains 16 residues. Germline-derived CDR1 and CDR2 are SGHNT and YENEEA. Trimming left V 5 bases short and J 8 bases short, with 21 bases between. For the CDR3, the DNA is TGTGCCAGCAGCCTCAGATCCGGGCGGGGCTCAGGGGAGCTGTTTTTT. It codes for CASSLRSGRGSGELFF.

This clonotype was found a few times. V usage is TRBV9 and J usage is TRBJ2-3; perhaps TRBD2 as D (5 bases). Germline lookup yields CDR1 SGDLS and CDR2 YYNGEE. The CDR3 is 14 amino acids. V lost 1 base to trimming and J lost 3 bases, with 9 bases between them. In DNA form, the CDR3 reads TGTGCCAGCAGCGTACAGCTAGCAACAGATACGCAGTATTTT. Translated, it gives CASSVQLATDTQYF.

This clonotype was recorded a few times. The rearrangement joins TRBV14 to TRBJ1-1; a weak D match, TRBD1 (5 bases). The CDR3 spans 13 residues. CDR1 is SGHDN, CDR2 FVKESK, per germline. Deletions cut 4 bases from V and 6 bases from J, with 12 bases between. The CDR3 nucleotides are TGTGCCAGCAGCCGTGGGGGAGGGTCTGAAGCTTTCTTT. This translates into CASSRGGGSEAFF.

This clonotype turned up a few times. The chain has TRBV2 and TRBJ2-1; no clear D. Deletions cut 2 bases from V and 9 bases from J, with 14 bases between. The CDR3 has 14 residues. From germline, CDR1 is SNHLY and CDR2 FYNNEI. CDR3 region: CASSESTPQSEQFF. The DNA of the CDR3 is TGTGCCAGCAGTGAATCGACTCCCCAGAGTGAGCAGTTCTTC.

This clonotype was observed a few times. The genes are TRBV7-9 and TRBJ1-4; perhaps TRBD1 as D (6 bases). CDR3 length equals 17 residues. Trimming removed 5 bases from V and 4 bases from J, with 20 bases in between. In germline, CDR1 is SEHNR, CDR2 FQNEAQ (reference sequence). This CDR3 reads CASSRRQEGRINEKLFF. The CDR3 DNA sequence: TGTGCCAGCAGCCGTCGACAGGAGGGAAGAATTAATGAAAAACTGTTTTTT.

The chain is built from TRBV5-1 and TRBJ2-1; TRBD2 is a possible D gene (6 bases). V was trimmed by 4 bases and J by 7 bases, leaving 12 bases between them. The CDR3 consists of 13 residues. The germline gives CDR1 SGHRS, CDR2 YFSETQ. The CDR3 sequence: CASSRLAGNEQFF. CDR3 nucleotides: TGCGCCAGCAGCCGCCTGGCGGGGAATGAGCAGTTCTTC.

This clonotype was found a few times. The rearrangement joins TRBV29-1 to TRBJ1-1; no definite D call. Trimming cost V 7 bases and J 6 bases, with 9 bases left between them. Germline CDR1 is SQVTM and CDR2 is ANQGSEA. The CDR3 spans 10 residues. In DNA, the CDR3 is TGCAGCGCCGAGGTAGCTGAAGCTTTCTTT. Its translation: CSAEVAEAFF.

This clonotype was seen a few times. The rearrangement joins TRBV5-1 to TRBJ1-4; D not certain. V lost 1 base and J lost 6, with 7 bases in between. This CDR3 spans 13 amino acids. Germline V gene sequence: CDR1 SGHRS, CDR2 YFSETQ. CDR3 in amino acids: CASSLSGDEKLFF. The CDR3 DNA reads as TGCGCCAGCAGCTTGAGCGGGGATGAAAAACTGTTTTTT.

This chain joins TRBV2 and TRBJ2-4; weak D call: TRBD2 (6 bases). The CDR3 consists of 16 residues. V lost 0 bases and J 0 bases, leaving 9 bases between the germline ends. The germline V gene encodes CDR1 SNHLY and CDR2 FYNNEI. In DNA, the CDR3 is TGTGCCAGCAGTGAAGCGCCGGGACTAGCCAAAAACATTCAGTACTTC. Amino acid sequence: CASSEAPGLAKNIQYF.

This clonotype was seen a few times. V gene TRBV6-1 combines with J gene TRBJ2-3; TRBD2 is a possible D gene (6 bases). The CDR3 has 15 residues. V was cut by 7 bases and J by 0 bases, with 14 bases left in between. In germline, CDR1 is MNHNS, CDR2 SASEGT. The chain's CDR3 is CASTPGGTSTDTQYF. The CDR3 nucleotides are TGTGCCAGCACCCCAGGAGGGACTAGCACAGATACGCAGTATTTT.

This clonotype qualifies as large. This chain connects TRBV4-3 to TRBJ1-1, with a weak D call TRBD1 (6 bases). The CDR3 has 14 amino acids. V lost 0 bases, J lost 9 bases, and 14 bases lay in between. Germline lookup yields CDR1 LGHNA and CDR2 YSLEER. CDR3 DNA: TGCGCCAGCAGCCAAGATCCGGGCGGGACAAAAGCTTTCTTT. Its translation is CASSQDPGGTKAFF.

This clonotype has at least ten counts. This rearrangement joins TRBV5-4 to TRBJ1-6, with D unresolved. V gave up 0 bases and J gave up 6 bases, with 10 bases separating them. Germline loops: CDR1 SGHNT, CDR2 YYREEE (reference sequence). The length of the CDR3 is 15 residues. The CDR3 spells CASSLEGQINSPLHF. The CDR3 DNA follows: TGTGCCAGCAGCTTGGAGGGTCAGATTAATTCACCCCTCCACTTT.

CDR3 amino acids: CASSFRRAGLPTEAFF. The DNA for the CDR3 is TGTGCCAGCAGCTTCCGTCGTGCGGGGCTGCCCACTGAAGCTTTCTTT. The gene calls are TRBV5-6 and TRBJ1-1, with D tentatively TRBD1 (5 bases). CDR1 is SGHDT and CDR2 is YYEEEE in the germline V gene. This CDR3 is built from 16 residues. V was trimmed by 2 bases and J by 4 bases, leaving 18 bases between them.

By share of the sample, this clonotype is medium-sized. J is TRBJ2-1 and V is TRBV7-3; D perhaps matches TRBD1 (6 bases). The CDR3 covers 18 residues. The V gene lost 2 bases and the J gene lost 6 bases, with 23 bases spanning the gap. Germline V gene lookup returns CDR1 SGHTA and CDR2 FQGTGA. CDR3 nucleotide sequence: TGTGCCAGCAGCTTATCCACGGTCGGGACACCGCTCGGCAATGAGCAGTTCTTC. Translated, it gives CASSLSTVGTPLGNEQFF.

The V and J genes are TRBV4-3 and TRBJ2-2, with D tentatively TRBD2 (5 bases). The V gene's germline CDR1 is LGHNA and CDR2 YSLEER. The CDR3 is 14 residues long. V gave up 2 bases and J gave up 6 bases, with 10 bases separating them. As DNA, the CDR3 is TGCGCCAGCAGCCAAAGTCTAGCACCCGGGGAGCTGTTTTTT. It encodes CASSQSLAPGELFF.

This clonotype was detected a few times. The CDR3 sequence is CASRKLASTDTQYF. Here the CDR3 DNA reads TGTGCCAGCAGGAAACTCGCTAGCACAGATACGCAGTATTTT. The chain uses TRBV21-1 and TRBJ2-3. TRBV21-1 is a documented pseudogene. CDR3 length: 14 residues.

This chain connects TRBV6-5 to TRBJ1-6; 8 bases match TRBD1. Losses at the gene ends were 2 bases for V and 5 bases for J; bases not matched to a gene: 5. This CDR3 has 16 amino acids. Germline loops: CDR1 MNHEY, CDR2 SVGAGI. The CDR3 is CASSYRGQAHNSPLHF. DNA of the CDR3: TGTGCCAGCAGTTACCGGGGACAGGCCCATAATTCACCCCTCCACTTT.

This clonotype was detected a few times. The chain is built from TRBV20-1 and TRBJ2-5; D is uncertain. Germline CDR1 reads DFQATT; CDR2 reads SNEGSKA (reference sequence). The CDR3 contains 15 residues. Trimming left V 1 base short and J 1 base short, with 13 bases between. DNA for the CDR3: TGCAGTGCTAGAGGTCCCATGGGCGGCCAAGAGACCCAGTACTTC. This codes for CSARGPMGGQETQYF.

Many counts were recorded for this clonotype. J is TRBJ2-1 and V is TRBV7-2; tentative D call: TRBD2 (5 bases). The CDR3 loop spans 13 amino acids. V was clipped by 0 bases and J by 9 bases, with 9 bases between them. Germline loops: CDR1 SGHTA, CDR2 FQGNSA. CDR3 nucleotide sequence: TGTGCCAGCAGCTTAGCGTTTCGGGGTGAGCAGTTCTTC. This translates into CASSLAFRGEQFF.

This clonotype was seen more than once but under ten times. The chain combines TRBV20-1 with TRBJ1-2; 10 bases fit TRBD1. Trimming cost V 4 bases and J 4 bases; bases outside gene matches: 9. CDR1 and CDR2 (germline): DFQATT, SNEGSKA (reference sequence). The CDR3 is 15 residues long. CDR3 sequence: CSATRDRGSGYGYTF. The CDR3 DNA sequence: TGCAGTGCTACCCGGGACAGGGGATCGGGCTATGGCTACACCTTC.

This clonotype was seen a few times. V and J are TRBV21-1 and TRBJ2-3; the D segment call TRBD2 is taken from the table without a DNA check. TRBV21-1 is designated a pseudogene. The CDR3 spans 15 residues. The DNA of the CDR3 is TGTGCCAGCAGCAAAGCGAGCGGGAGCACAGATACGCAGTATTTT. This sequence encodes CASSKASGSTDTQYF.